The 9 T cell receptor beta chains in this list originate from one sample, sequenced in a study of blood T cell repertoires in COVID-19. TCRdb's copy holds only in-frame clones and misses some; the assay was immunoSEQ multiplex PCR. The sample has under 25,000 clones; around 90% are singletons. Sequencing used peripheral blood. The origin of the receptors is a human donor with active COVID-19. The donor label of this sample is uncertain.

V is TRBV24-1 and J is TRBJ1-5; 8 bases are a match to TRBD1. The CDR3 consists of 12 residues. The germline V gene encodes CDR1 KGHDR and CDR2 SFDVKD. The trim removed 9 bases at V and 9 bases at J, leaving 6 bases unmatched. Written as DNA, the CDR3 is TGTGCCACCGGACAGGGCTTGGGGCCCCAGCATTTT. Its translation: CATGQGLGPQHF.

The V and J genes are TRBV19 and TRBJ1-1; D is undetermined. CDR3 size: 13 residues. V was trimmed by 6 bases and J by 3 bases, leaving 11 bases between them. From germline, CDR1 is LNHDA and CDR2 SQIVND (reference sequence). In DNA form, the CDR3 reads TGTGCCAGTAGCCTAGGGAGGGACACTGAAGCTTTCTTT. This translates into CASSLGRDTEAFF.

The genes are TRBV6-5 and TRBJ1-4; D is perhaps TRBD1 (5 bases). Germline V gives CDR1 MNHEY, CDR2 SVGAGI. V shed 3 bases and J shed 4 bases, with 9 bases lying between them. This CDR3 spans 14 amino acids. The CDR3 loop is CASSYEQGNEKLFF. The CDR3 DNA is TGTGCCAGCAGTTATGAGCAGGGTAATGAAAAACTGTTTTTT.

The genes are TRBV4-1 and TRBJ2-7, with D maybe TRBD1 (6 bases). With 5 bases removed from V and 0 bases from J, the gap between germline ends came to 11 bases. This CDR3 is built from 14 residues. Germline CDR1 MGHRA, CDR2 YSYEKL. This CDR3 reads CASSWTEISYEQYF. CDR3 in DNA: TGCGCCAGCAGCTGGACAGAAATCTCCTACGAGCAGTACTTC.

The chain uses TRBV20-1 and TRBJ2-3; 10 nucleotides align to TRBD2. The CDR3 is 14 amino acids. From germline, CDR1 is DFQATT and CDR2 SNEGSKA (reference sequence). Losses at the gene ends were 3 bases for V and 4 bases for J; bases not matched to a gene: 4. This CDR3 reads CSASGAGGADTQYF. The CDR3 DNA is TGCAGTGCTAGTGGAGCGGGAGGGGCAGATACGCAGTATTTT.

V and J are TRBV4-1 and TRBJ2-7, with D perhaps matching TRBD2 (5 bases). Germline V CDR1 and CDR2: MGHRA, YSYEKL. The CDR3 totals 16 residues. Trimming took off 0 bases at V and 1 base at J, with 13 bases between the two ends. CDR3 coding DNA: TGCGCCAGCAGCCAAGAATCGCGGGCGAGTTCCTACGAGCAGTACTTC. Encoded protein: CASSQESRASSYEQYF.

V is TRBV7-2 and J is TRBJ2-5, with D tentatively TRBD2 (6 bases). V lost 2 bases and J lost 1, with 11 bases in between. CDR1 is SGHTA, CDR2 FQGNSA, per germline. This CDR3 contains 15 residues. The CDR3 loop is CASSLRSGPQETQYF. CDR3 DNA: TGTGCCAGCAGCTTACGGAGCGGGCCCCAAGAGACCCAGTACTTC.

This sequence joins TRBV6-1 and TRBJ2-7, with 9 bases lining up with TRBD1. The CDR3 extends over 14 amino acids. V gave up 0 bases and J gave up 5 bases; unmatched junction bases: 2. Germline assignment: CDR1 MNHNS and CDR2 SASEGT. The CDR3 DNA follows: TGTGCCAGCAGTGAAGCAGGGACAGGGAACGAGCAGTACTTC. This encodes CASSEAGTGNEQYF.

Only a few counts were recorded for this clone. This chain links TRBV4-3 with TRBJ1-6; possible D gene TRBD1, 6 bases. Trimming shortened V by 0 bases and J by 3 bases, and 6 bases separated the two germline ends. Germline V gene lookup returns CDR1 LGHNA and CDR2 YSLEER. The length of the CDR3 is 15 residues. CDR3 region: CASSQEQGYNSPLHF. CDR3 DNA: TGCGCCAGCAGCCAAGAACAGGGCTATAATTCACCCCTCCACTTT.